This T cell receptor (beta chain) is from a study of blood T cells in healthy people across ages. A second PCR, run for roughly 7 to 11 cycles, used a sample-barcoded 5' primer plus a J-beta primer mix. Carrying 12 random nucleotides, a template-switch adaptor labeled each individual cDNA molecule. Each of the samples gave a minimum of 2.5 million paired-end reads that contained CDR3. From the 5' RACE reads, TCRdb called clonotypes with MiXCR, one entry per CDR3 protein. This table has approximately 800,000 distinct CDR3 sequences, about 55% appearing once. Study-level results: Long-lived donors carried more naive CD4+ cells and greater diversity than aged donors.

Samples each yielded at least 5 micrograms of total RNA. The germline gives CDR1 LNHNV, CDR2 YYDKDF (reference sequence). This CDR3 has 15 amino acids. Comment on this clonotype: What it binds is not known.

The TCR sequence derives from a man older than 75 in good health. The V and J genes are TRBV15 and TRBJ2-1; 10 nucleotides align to TRBD2. The closer fit of TRBJ2-7 to the DNA end suggests the J call may be wrong. Sequencing input: blood. CDR3 residues: CATSRLAGDYNEQYF. CDR3 coding DNA: TGTGCCACCAGCAGGCTAGCGGGAGACTACAATGAGCAGTACTTC.